The rows below give T cell receptor beta chains drawn from one sample of a study of blood T cell repertoires in COVID-19. The repertoire was sequenced with immunoSEQ multiplex PCR; TCRdb's copy has only in-frame clones and lacks some. The data hold 90,000 to 120,000 clones, with 84% observed a single time. The source material was peripheral blood. The receptors stem from a human donor in a cohort sampled during active COVID-19. Each CDR3 is given with its conserved first and last residue. A D gene is named only where the DNA matches it firmly. The size entry is marked missing in some rows and otherwise reads once, few, many or a size class.

j_call clone_size cdr3_length v_call d_call cdr3_nt cdr3_aa
TRBJ1-4 few 17 TRBV25-1 . TGTGCCAGCAGCCCCGGGACACTCCTTGCAACTAATGAAAAACTGTTTTTT CASSPGTLLATNEKLFF
TRBJ2-1 . 16 TRBV13 TRBD1 TGTGCCAGCAGCACCCGGACAGGACGCGCTGTGGATGAGCAGTTCTTC CASSTRTGRAVDEQFF
TRBJ2-7 . 14 TRBV24-1 TRBD1 TGTGCCACCAGTGACCCCGGGACAGGGAACAAGCAGTACTTC CATSDPGTGNKQYF
TRBJ1-5 . 14 TRBV30 . TGTGCCTGGAGGGGACTGAATAGCAATCAGCCCCAGCATTTT CAWRGLNSNQPQHF
TRBJ2-2 . 16 TRBV5-1 TRBD2 TGCGCCAGCAGCTCCCCTGAAGCGGGAGTATTAGGGGAGCTGTTTTTT CASSSPEAGVLGELFF
TRBJ2-1 . 14 TRBV20-1 TRBD2 TGCAGTGCCAGTAGCGGGAGAGCTTACAATGAGCAGTTCTTC CSASSGRAYNEQFF
TRBJ2-1 . 14 TRBV5-1 TRBD1 TGCGCCAGCAGTCGACAGGGGTCCGGAGATGAGCAGTTCTTC CASSRQGSGDEQFF
TRBJ1-2 . 13 TRBV28 . TGTGCCAGCGCATTCACGGGGGGCCAAGGCTACACCTTC CASAFTGGQGYTF
TRBJ1-5 . 13 TRBV19 . TGTGCCAGTAGTGTGGGGCCCGGTGAGCCCCAGCATTTT CASSVGPGEPQHF
TRBJ2-2 . 16 TRBV7-2 . TGTGCCAGCAGCCTCCAAGGGGGACAGAACACCGGGGAGCTGTTTTTT CASSLQGGQNTGELFF
TRBJ1-4 . 16 TRBV7-9 . TGTGCCGCCGGTCCGGGGCAGGGGACAACTAATGAAAAACTGTTTTTT CAAGPGQGTTNEKLFF
TRBJ1-2 . 12 TRBV5-1 . TGCGCCAGCAGCGAAACGACAGCCCACTACACCTTC CASSETTAHYTF
TRBJ1-1 . 14 TRBV19 . TGTGCCAGTAGACTGACACAACCGAACACTGAAGCTTTCTTT CASRLTQPNTEAFF
TRBJ1-6 . 16 TRBV19 . TGTGCCAGTAGGACATTCTCGAGCTCCTATAATTCACCCCTCCACTTT CASRTFSSSYNSPLHF
TRBJ2-4 . 17 TRBV27 TRBD1 TGTGCCAGCAGTTCCGGGACAGGGTCTAAGGCCAAAAACATTCAGTACTTC CASSSGTGSKAKNIQYF
TRBJ1-5 . 19 TRBV19 . TGTGCCAGTAGGCCCGGCCTGGGACAACGTAATTATAGCAATCAGCCCCAGCATTTT CASRPGLGQRNYSNQPQHF
TRBJ2-7 . 18 TRBV6-2/TRBV6-3 TRBD2 TGTGCCAGCAGTTACCCGGGACTAGCGGGAGGCTCATCGTACGAGCAGTACTTC CASSYPGLAGGSSYEQYF
TRBJ2-1 . 15 TRBV5-6 TRBD2 TGTGCCAGCAGCACCGGACTAGCGAGAGACAATGAGCAGTTCTTC CASSTGLARDNEQFF
TRBJ2-7 . 11 TRBV2 . TGTGCCAGCAGCCCCGCCTACGAGCAGTACTTC CASSPAYEQYF
TRBJ1-4 . 13 TRBV13 . TGTGCCAGCAGCTTAGAACAGGGTGGAAAACTGTTTTTT CASSLEQGGKLFF
TRBJ2-1 . 15 TRBV18 TRBD2 TGTGCCAGCTCACCAGAGCGGGGGAGCTACAATGAGCAGTTCTTC CASSPERGSYNEQFF
TRBJ2-3 . 18 TRBV28 TRBD2 TGTGCCAGCCGACCTCAGGGACTAGCGGGAGGGTACACAGATACGCAGTATTTT CASRPQGLAGGYTDTQYF
TRBJ1-2 . 13 TRBV4-3 TRBD1 TGCGCCAGCAGCGTACAGGGGTCCTATGGCTACACCTTC CASSVQGSYGYTF
TRBJ1-1 . 14 TRBV7-9 . TGTGCCAGCAGCCCGGTGGTGGGGGGCACTGAAGCTTTCTTT CASSPVVGGTEAFF
TRBJ2-5 once 13 TRBV7-3 . TGTGCCAGCAGCCCGACTAGAGACGAGACCCAGTACTTC CASSPTRDETQYF
TRBJ1-6 once 18 TRBV27 TRBD1 TGTGCCAGCAGTCCCCACATCGGGACAGGGAAGCATAATTCACCCCTCCACTTT CASSPHIGTGKHNSPLHF
TRBJ2-4 . 16 TRBV28 . TGTGCCAGCAGTTCCCGTATCGCGACAGCTAAAAACATTCAGTACTTC CASSSRIATAKNIQYF
TRBJ2-7 few 15 TRBV9 . TGTGCCAGCAGCGTAGCTTCGCAGGAGGGTGGCGAGCAGTACTTC CASSVASQEGGEQYF
TRBJ2-3 . 13 TRBV19 . TGTGCCAGTAGTGAGGATTACACAGATACGCAGTATTTT CASSEDYTDTQYF
TRBJ2-1 . 15 TRBV27 . TGTGCCAGCAGTTTAACGGACTACTCCTACAATGAGCAGTTCTTC CASSLTDYSYNEQFF
TRBJ2-7 . 14 TRBV3-1/TRBV3-2 . TGTGCCAGCAGCCAAGTTAGCGGTACCTACGAGCAGTACTTC CASSQVSGTYEQYF
TRBJ1-3 . 16 TRBV19 TRBD1 TGTGCCAGTAGTCTACGAGGAGGGGGCACTGGAAACACCATATATTTT CASSLRGGGTGNTIYF
TRBJ1-2 . 15 TRBV5-6 TRBD1 TGTGCCAGCAGCAAAGGGACAGGGGCTAACTATGGCTACACCTTC CASSKGTGANYGYTF
TRBJ2-7 . 15 TRBV19 TRBD2 TGTGCCAGTAGTAGAGGGACTAGCGGAGTCTACGAGCAGTACTTC CASSRGTSGVYEQYF
TRBJ1-2 . 14 TRBV5-1 TRBD1 TGCGCCAGCAGGCCAAACGCAGGGGGCTATGGCTACACCTTC CASRPNAGGYGYTF
TRBJ2-3 . 16 TRBV4-2 . TGTGCCAGCAGCCAAGACCCCAGGTCCCGGACAGATACGCAGTATTTT CASSQDPRSRTDTQYF
TRBJ1-2 . 14 TRBV27 TRBD1 TGTGCCAGCAGCCGGGACAGGGGAATCTATGGCTACACCTTC CASSRDRGIYGYTF
TRBJ2-2 few 17 TRBV7-3 TRBD2 TGTGCCAGCAGCCCATCGCAAGCGGGATACAACACCGGGGAGCTGTTTTTT CASSPSQAGYNTGELFF
TRBJ1-5 few 14 TRBV2 TRBD1 TGTGCCAGCAGTGCAACAGGGGGCAATCAGCCCCAGCATTTT CASSATGGNQPQHF
TRBJ2-1 . 16 TRBV3-1/TRBV3-2 TRBD2 TGTGCCAGCAGCCCCCGGACTAGCGGGAGAACGGATGAGCAGTTCTTC CASSPRTSGRTDEQFF
TRBJ1-1 . 18 TRBV10-3 TRBD1 TGTGCCTCCGGGTCGTCCGTTCTCCAATACAGGGGGCACACTGAAGCTTTCTTT CASGSSVLQYRGHTEAFF
TRBJ2-4 . 15 TRBV4-2 TRBD1 TGTGCCAGCAGCCAAGATGCCGGGGGACAGGACATTCAGTACTTC CASSQDAGGQDIQYF
TRBJ2-2 . 15 TRBV7-2 . TGTGCCAGCAGCCACACCGGACTGTACCTCGGGGAGCTGTTTTTT CASSHTGLYLGELFF
TRBJ1-2 . 13 TRBV28 . TGTGCCAGCAGCCTAGGGGGTAACTATGGCTACACCTTC CASSLGGNYGYTF
TRBJ1-1 . 14 TRBV7-9 TRBD1 TGTGCCAGCAGCATGCAACAGGGGGCAACTGAAGCTTTCTTT CASSMQQGATEAFF
TRBJ2-5 . 17 TRBV19 TRBD2 TGTGCCAGTAGCATAAAACGGACTAGCGGATATCAAGAGACCCAGTACTTC CASSIKRTSGYQETQYF
TRBJ2-7 . 17 TRBV9 TRBD2 TGTGCCAGCAGCGAAGGACTAGCGGGAGATTTCTCCTACGAGCAGTACTTC CASSEGLAGDFSYEQYF
TRBJ1-2 . 13 TRBV5-3 . TGTGCCAGAAGGGCGGACAGCCCCTATGGCTACACCTTC CARRADSPYGYTF
TRBJ1-6 . 15 TRBV9 . TGTGCCAGCAGCGTAGATGGTCAGATTAATTCACCCCTCCACTTT CASSVDGQINSPLHF
TRBJ2-2 . 14 TRBV9 . TGTGCCAGCAGCGTAGCCCCAGAGGGCGGGGAGCTGTTTTTT CASSVAPEGGELFF
TRBJ1-2 once 15 TRBV18 . TGTGCCAGCTCACCATCCCCAGGGACTAACTATGGCTACACCTTC CASSPSPGTNYGYTF
TRBJ2-7 . 16 TRBV7-2 TRBD1 TGTGCCAGCAGAGCAGCCCCGGGACAGGGGGCGCGGGAGCAGTACTTT CASRAAPGQGAREQYF
TRBJ1-5 . 18 TRBV10-1 . TGCGCCAGCAGTGAGTCGATCAACAGCCTCACAAAGTATCAGCCCCAGCATTTT CASSESINSLTKYQPQHF
TRBJ2-7 once 15 TRBV3-1/TRBV3-2 TRBD2 TGTGCCAGCAGCCAAGGGAGCGGGAACCCCTACGAGCAGTACTTC CASSQGSGNPYEQYF
TRBJ2-3 . 12 TRBV28 . TGTGCCAGCAGTTCCTTCACAGATACGCAGTATTTT CASSSFTDTQYF
TRBJ2-7 . 18 TRBV4-2 TRBD2 TGTGCCAGCAGCCCAACACCCGGGACTAGCGGGAGTTCCTACGAGCAGTACTTC CASSPTPGTSGSSYEQYF